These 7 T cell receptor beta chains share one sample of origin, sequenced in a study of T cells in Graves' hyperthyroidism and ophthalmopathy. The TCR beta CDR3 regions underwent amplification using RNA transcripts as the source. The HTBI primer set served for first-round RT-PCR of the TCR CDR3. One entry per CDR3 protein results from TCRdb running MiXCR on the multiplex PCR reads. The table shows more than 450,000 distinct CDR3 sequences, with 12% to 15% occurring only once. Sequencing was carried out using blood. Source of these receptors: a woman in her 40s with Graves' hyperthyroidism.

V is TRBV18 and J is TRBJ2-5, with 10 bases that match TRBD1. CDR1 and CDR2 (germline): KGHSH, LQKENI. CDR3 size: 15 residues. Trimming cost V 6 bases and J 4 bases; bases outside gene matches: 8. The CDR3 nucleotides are TGTGCCAGCTCCCCCGGGACAGGGGTGACAGAGACCCAGTACTTC. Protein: CASSPGTGVTETQYF.

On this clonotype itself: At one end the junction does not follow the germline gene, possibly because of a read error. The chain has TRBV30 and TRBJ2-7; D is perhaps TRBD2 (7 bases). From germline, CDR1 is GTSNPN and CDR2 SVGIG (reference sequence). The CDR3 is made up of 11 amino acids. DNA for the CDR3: TGTGCCTGCTGCGGGGGCTACGAGCAGCACTTC. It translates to CACCGGYEQHF.

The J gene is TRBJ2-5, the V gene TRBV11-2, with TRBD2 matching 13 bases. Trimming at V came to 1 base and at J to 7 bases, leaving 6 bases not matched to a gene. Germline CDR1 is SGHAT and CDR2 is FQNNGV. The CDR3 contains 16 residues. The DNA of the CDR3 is TGTGCCAGCAGCTTAGGGACTAGCGGGGGAGGCCGGACCCAGTACTTC. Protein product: CASSLGTSGGGRTQYF.

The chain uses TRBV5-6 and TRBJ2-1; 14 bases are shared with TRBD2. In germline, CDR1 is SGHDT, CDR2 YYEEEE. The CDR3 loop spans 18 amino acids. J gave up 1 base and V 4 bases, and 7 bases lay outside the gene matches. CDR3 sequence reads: CASSLTSGRAPSYNEQFF. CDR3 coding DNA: TGTGCCAGCAGCCTGACTAGCGGGAGGGCCCCATCCTACAATGAGCAGTTCTTC.

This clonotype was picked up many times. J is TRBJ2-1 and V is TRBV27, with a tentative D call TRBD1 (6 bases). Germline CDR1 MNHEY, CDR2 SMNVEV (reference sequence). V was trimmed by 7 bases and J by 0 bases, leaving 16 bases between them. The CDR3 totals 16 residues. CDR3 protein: CASTRGGWSSYNEQFF. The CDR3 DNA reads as TGTGCCAGCACCCGAGGGGGATGGAGCTCCTACAATGAGCAGTTCTTC.

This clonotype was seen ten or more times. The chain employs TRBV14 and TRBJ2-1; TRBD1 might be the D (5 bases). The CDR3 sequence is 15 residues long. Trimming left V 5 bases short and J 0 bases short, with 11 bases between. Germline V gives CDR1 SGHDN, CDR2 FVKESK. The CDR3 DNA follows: TGTGCCAGCAGCACTCAGGGAAGCTCCTACAATGAGCAGTTCTTC. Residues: CASSTQGSSYNEQFF.

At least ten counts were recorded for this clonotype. CDR3 sequence reads: CASSYLKTGTGFYEQYF. CDR3 nucleotide sequence: TGTGCCAGCAGTTACTTAAAAACCGGGACAGGGTTTTACGAGCAGTACTTC. V usage is TRBV6-5 and J usage is TRBJ2-7, with 9 positions matching TRBD1. The V gene end was trimmed by 1 base and the J gene end by 4 bases; junction bases not matched to a gene: 11. Germline CDR1 is MNHEY and CDR2 is SVGAGI. This CDR3 spans 17 amino acids.